This TCR beta chain was identified during a study of blood T cell repertoires in COVID-19. Overall study: PBMCs, B-cell-depleted T cells, or T cells provided the cDNA or gDNA that made up the material.

This clone was seen a few times. Per the original data handling: Reference gene primer amplification gave nucleated cell count estimates. The protocol was immunoSEQ multiplex PCR, while the TCRdb copy is restricted to in-frame clones and leaves out a portion. The V and J calls and clone size come from that table; D and trimming were worked out from the DNA. The repertoire holds around 270,000 clones, with more than 70% as singletons. The source material was peripheral blood. This TCR came from a woman in her 50s with acute or convalescent COVID-19.

As DNA, the CDR3 is TGTGCCAGTAGTAGCGGACAGAGTAGCAATCAGCCCCAGCATTTT. This sequence encodes CASSSGQSSNQPQHF. The rearrangement joins TRBV19 to TRBJ1-5, with D tentatively TRBD1 (6 bases). Trimming pared 4 bases from V and 0 bases from J, leaving 10 bases between. The CDR3 extends over 15 amino acids. The germline CDR1 and CDR2 sequences are LNHDA and SQIVND (reference sequence).